The clone carrying this T cell receptor beta chain has only one observation. Antigen specificity is unknown. This entry is derived from a study of vaccination effects on CD4 cells after COVID-19. Findings of the study overall: Vaccine- and infection-induced clones showed marked clonal contraction late following vaccination.

Antigen-specific CD4+ T cells expanded by the ViraFEST assay with viral peptide pools were then sequenced. At the end of about 9 days of culture, CD4+ T cells were isolated. Each participant received a vaccine that was either BNT162b2 or mRNA-1273, given as two doses. Having tested negative for nucleocapsid antibodies, the vaccine recipients showed no prior SARS-CoV-2 infection. Half of the medium was exchanged for IL-2 medium on both days 3 and 7. Sequencing was performed with immunoSEQ multiplex PCR; in TCRdb, only in-frame clones are kept and a portion is missing. The sample lists about 24,000 clones; around 67% were seen once. The V end lost 1 base, the J end lost 6 bases, and 8 bases lay between the germline ends. The CDR3 loop spans 13 amino acids. CDR1 LGHNA and CDR2 YNFKEQ come from the germline V gene.

This specimen consisted of CD4+ T cells from PBMCs cultured with SARS-CoV-2 spike peptides, obtained after COVID-19 vaccination. The sequence derives from a human donor who received a COVID-19 vaccine. The chain links TRBV4-2 to TRBJ2-3; D remains unclear. This chain's CDR3 is CASSQGVVDTQYF. CDR3 nucleotides: TGTGCCAGCAGCCAAGGGGTTGTGGATACGCAGTATTTT.